One sample yielded the 16 T cell receptor beta chains listed below, sequenced in a study of blood T cell repertoires in COVID-19. Assay: immunoSEQ multiplex PCR; the TCRdb copy retains only in-frame clones and omits some. The sample lists 98,000 or so clones, approximately 83% occurring once. Sequenced sample: peripheral blood. The receptors shown here come from a woman at least 80 years old with active or convalescent COVID-19.

The rearrangement links TRBV23-1 to TRBJ1-1; the D is unclear. TRBV23-1 belongs to the ORF category, with a function that is uncertain. Trimming removed 0 bases at V and 4 bases at J, with 9 bases between. CDR3 length: 14 residues. The CDR3 region is CASSQSQASTEAFF. The CDR3, as DNA: TGCGCCAGCAGTCAATCTCAGGCGAGCACTGAAGCTTTCTTT.

This chain connects TRBV28 to TRBJ2-5, with 9 bases aligning to TRBD1. The CDR3 is 16 amino acids. V trimming: 5 bases; J trimming: 0 bases; junction bases outside the gene matches: 7. Looked up from germline, CDR1 is MDHEN and CDR2 is SYDVKM. The CDR3 DNA reads TGTGCCAGCAGTCCGAGACAGGGGGAGAACCAAGAGACCCAGTACTTC. It encodes CASSPRQGENQETQYF.

The rearrangement uses TRBV3-1 (or the pseudogene TRBV3-2) and TRBJ1-2; tentatively, D is TRBD1 (6 bases). The CDR3 is 14 residues long. The germline V gene encodes CDR1 LGHDT and CDR2 YNNKEL (reference sequence). V lost 5 bases and J 2 bases, leaving 12 bases between the germline ends. The CDR3 nucleotides read TGTGCCAGCAGCGCGATCAGGGGAAACTATGGCTACACCTTC. This codes for CASSAIRGNYGYTF.

This clone was observed once. This chain connects TRBV15 to TRBJ1-5; TRBD1 matches 7 bases. Germline CDR1 LNHNV, CDR2 YYDKDF (reference sequence). The CDR3 has 15 amino acids. Trimming removed 5 bases from V and 1 base from J; junction bases left unmatched: 5. CDR3 amino acids: CATSQGGFSNQPQHF. CDR3 nucleotides: TGTGCCACCAGCCAGGGGGGTTTCAGCAATCAGCCCCAGCATTTT.

This chain connects TRBV25-1 to TRBJ2-5, with unresolved D. V was pared by 1 base and J by 1 base, with 10 bases between. CDR1 MGHDK and CDR2 SYGVNS come from the germline V gene. The length of the CDR3 is 15 residues. The CDR3 region has the DNA TGTGCCAGCAGTGAATTCTCGGCAGGCCAAGAGACCCAGTACTTC. Residues: CASSEFSAGQETQYF.

This sequence joins TRBV27 and TRBJ1-2; D is uncertain. This CDR3 has 15 residues. Per the germline V gene, CDR1 is MNHEY and CDR2 is SMNVEV (reference sequence). V lost 2 bases, J lost 0 bases, and 10 bases lay in between. The DNA for the CDR3 is TGTGCCAGCAGTTTAGCACGGAGTGCTAACTATGGCTACACCTTC. Protein product: CASSLARSANYGYTF.

This sequence joins TRBV29-1 and TRBJ1-2; D may be TRBD1 (5 bases). Germline CDR1 is SQVTM and CDR2 is ANQGSEA. V lost 6 bases, J lost 4 bases, and 18 bases lay in between. The CDR3 is 14 amino acids. The CDR3 DNA is TGCAGCGTCCGCGGCCAGGGATCTGGCTATGGCTACACCTTC. It specifies CSVRGQGSGYGYTF. Full variable domain (remainder filled in from reference TRBV29-1 and TRBJ1-2): SAVISQKPSRDICQRGTSLTIQCQVDSQVTMMFWYRQQPGQSLTLIATANQGSEATYESGFVIDKFPISRPNLTFSTLTVSNMSPEDSSIYLCSVRGQGSGYGYTFGSGTRLTVV.

In this sample, this clone turned up a few times. This chain joins TRBV6-5 and TRBJ1-4; D is unresolved. Trimming removed 4 bases at V and 5 bases at J, with 8 bases between. The germline V gene has CDR1 MNHEY and CDR2 SVGAGI. The CDR3 has 13 residues. The CDR3 DNA is TGTGCCAGCAGTTCCCCCTTGAATGAAAAACTGTTTTTT. Encoded protein: CASSSPLNEKLFF.

This clone has a handful of counts. V is TRBV5-1 and J is TRBJ1-2; 8 bases fit TRBD1. The J segment lost 5 bases and the V segment lost 0 bases, leaving 6 bases of the junction unmatched. The germline gives CDR1 SGHRS, CDR2 YFSETQ. The CDR3 loop spans 15 amino acids. CDR3 coding DNA: TGCGCCAGCAGCTTGGAGGACAGGGTGGTATATGGCTACACCTTC. Its translation: CASSLEDRVVYGYTF.

The V gene is TRBV19, the J gene TRBJ1-5; tentative D call: TRBD1 (6 bases). CDR1 is LNHDA and CDR2 is SQIVND in the germline V gene (reference sequence). V was pared by 4 bases and J by 4 bases, with 14 bases between. The CDR3 loop spans 15 amino acids. The CDR3 DNA reads as TGTGCCAGTAGTACCGCAATTCAGGGGAATCAGCCCCAGCATTTT. Translation: CASSTAIQGNQPQHF.

This clone is a singleton in its sample. The chain links TRBV4-2 to TRBJ2-7; 8 bases align to TRBD2. The CDR3 covers 16 residues. Germline trimming cut 0 bases from V and 2 bases from J; bases unmatched to any gene: 6. The germline V gene encodes CDR1 LGHNA and CDR2 YNFKEQ. CDR3 in DNA: TGTGCCAGCAGCCAAGAAAGATCGGGACTAGCCTACGAGCAGTACTTC. This translates into CASSQERSGLAYEQYF.

This rearrangement joins TRBV10-3 to TRBJ2-7; D might be TRBD1 (5 bases). This CDR3 comprises 16 residues. The V gene's germline CDR1 is ENHRY and CDR2 SYGVKD. V was pared by 0 bases and J by 4 bases, with 16 bases between. In DNA form, the CDR3 reads TGTGCCATCAGTGAGTCTCAGGGTGGCAATTGGTACGAGCAGTACTTC. Protein sequence: CAISESQGGNWYEQYF.

Here the CDR3 reads CATSRVGRNYGYTF. Written as DNA, the CDR3 is TGTGCCACCAGCAGAGTGGGCAGAAACTATGGCTACACCTTC. The V gene is TRBV15, the J gene TRBJ1-2, with D unresolved. CDR3 length equals 14 residues. Trimming pared 1 base from V and 2 bases from J, leaving 8 bases between. CDR1 and CDR2 (germline): LNHNV, YYDKDF (reference sequence).

V is TRBV6-5 and J is TRBJ2-7; 9 bases match TRBD2. The length of the CDR3 is 15 residues. CDR1 and CDR2 (germline): MNHEY, SVGAGI. Trimming cost V 2 bases and J 5 bases; bases outside gene matches: 7. The CDR3 protein is CASSYMPGLANEQYF. The CDR3 DNA reads TGTGCCAGCAGTTACATGCCGGGACTAGCTAACGAGCAGTACTTC.

V gene TRBV5-8 combines with J gene TRBJ1-5, with TRBD1 as a possible D gene (5 bases). This CDR3 is built from 13 residues. The germline V and J ends were trimmed by 3 bases and 4 bases, with 8 bases remaining between them. The V gene's germline CDR1 is SGHTS and CDR2 YDEGEE. CDR3 protein: CASSSRENQPQHF. The CDR3 bases are TGTGCCAGCAGCTCCAGGGAAAATCAGCCCCAGCATTTT. Full variable domain (remainder filled in from reference TRBV5-8 and TRBJ1-5): EAGVTQSPTHLIKTRGQQATLRCSPISGHTSVYWYQQALGLGLQFLLWYDEGEERNRGNFPPRFSGRQFPNYSSELNVNALELEDSALYLCASSSRENQPQHFGDGTRLSIL.

This rearrangement joins TRBV7-6 to TRBJ2-7, with 8 bases that match TRBD1. V was clipped by 0 bases and J by 2 bases; unmatched bases: 3. The germline CDR1 and CDR2 sequences are SGHVS and FNYEAQ. CDR3 length equals 15 residues. CDR3 nucleotides: TGTGCCAGCAGCTTAGCGGGGACAGGAGCCTACGAGCAGTACTTC. This sequence encodes CASSLAGTGAYEQYF. The full variable domain, completed using reference TRBV7-6 and TRBJ2-7, is GAGVSQSPRYKVTKRGQDVALRCDPISGHVSLYWYRQALGQGPEFLTYFNYEAQQDKSGLPNDRFSAERPEGSISTLTIQRTEQRDSAMYRCASSLAGTGAYEQYFGPGTRLTVT.